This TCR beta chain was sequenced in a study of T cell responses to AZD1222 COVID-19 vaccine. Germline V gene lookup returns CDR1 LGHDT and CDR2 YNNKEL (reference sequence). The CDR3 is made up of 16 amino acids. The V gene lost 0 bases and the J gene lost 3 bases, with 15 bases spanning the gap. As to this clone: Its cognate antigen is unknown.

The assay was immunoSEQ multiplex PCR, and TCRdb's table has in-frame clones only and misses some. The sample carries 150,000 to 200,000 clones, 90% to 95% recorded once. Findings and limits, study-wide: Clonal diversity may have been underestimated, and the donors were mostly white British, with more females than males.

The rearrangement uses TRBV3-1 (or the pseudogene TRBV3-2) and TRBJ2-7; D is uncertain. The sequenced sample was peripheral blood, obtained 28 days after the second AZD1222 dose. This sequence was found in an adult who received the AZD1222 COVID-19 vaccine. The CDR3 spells CASSQEPGAAHYEQYF. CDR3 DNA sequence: TGTGCCAGCAGCCAAGAGCCGGGTGCAGCCCACTACGAGCAGTACTTC.